These 17 T cell receptor beta chains were all obtained from the same sample, sequenced in a study of T cell responses to AZD1222 COVID-19 vaccine. Generated by immunoSEQ multiplex PCR, the TCRdb table keeps only in-frame clones and is missing some. The sample consists of some 120,000 clones, roughly 92% of them appearing once. This specimen consisted of peripheral blood, obtained 28 days after the second AZD1222 dose. The source is an adult who received the AZD1222 COVID-19 vaccine.

Note on this clone: The identical CDR3 is also encoded by other nucleotide sequences in the sample. The chain recombines TRBV5-4 with TRBJ2-7, with TRBD1 as a possible D gene (6 bases). Trimming removed 5 bases from V and 4 bases from J, with 19 bases in between. The germline CDR1 and CDR2 sequences are SGHNT and YYREEE (reference sequence). The CDR3 spans 15 residues. The CDR3 DNA sequence: TGTGCCAGCAGTTCATACAGGGTGGGGACATACGAGCAGTACTTC. This sequence encodes CASSSYRVGTYEQYF.

The chain carries TRBV27 and TRBJ2-5, with a weak D call TRBD2 (6 bases). V lost 4 bases and J lost 4, with 7 bases in between. CDR1 is MNHEY and CDR2 is SMNVEV in the germline V gene (reference sequence). CDR3 length equals 12 residues. The chain's CDR3 is CASSSGGETQYF. CDR3 DNA: TGTGCCAGCAGTTCCGGGGGAGAGACCCAGTACTTC.

The chain combines TRBV6-2 or TRBV6-3 with TRBJ2-2; 7 bases agree with TRBD2. V lost 6 bases, J lost 5 bases, and 12 bases stayed unmatched. The CDR3 runs to 16 residues. Germline V lookup: CDR1 MNHEY, CDR2 SVGEGT. CDR3 DNA: TGTGCCAGCAGCGACGTGGGGGTCGGGAGGACCGGGGAGCTGTTTTTT. Protein sequence: CASSDVGVGRTGELFF.

This chain uses TRBV7-2 with TRBJ2-5, with D possibly being TRBD2 (6 bases). V was trimmed by 1 base and J by 5 bases, leaving 11 bases between them. The germline V gene encodes CDR1 SGHTA and CDR2 FQGNSA. The CDR3 consists of 14 residues. As DNA, the CDR3 is TGTGCCAGCAGCTTAGGTGGTGGGGGGGAGACCCAGTACTTC. It is translated as CASSLGGGGETQYF.

This clone was observed a few times. The chain links TRBV7-9 to TRBJ1-6, with D hard to call. V was clipped by 3 bases and J by 5 bases, with 8 bases between them. The CDR3 consists of 14 residues. Germline assignment: CDR1 SEHNR and CDR2 FQNEAQ (reference sequence). The CDR3 DNA sequence: TGTGCCAGCAGCTTTAACGGCAATAATTCACCCCTCCACTTT. This translates into CASSFNGNNSPLHF.

This sequence joins TRBV12-3 or TRBV12-4 and TRBJ2-1; D is ambiguous. V was cut by 6 bases and J by 4 bases, with 10 bases left in between. This CDR3 has 13 residues. Here the CDR3 reads CASRGALYNEQFF. The CDR3 bases are TGTGCCAGCAGAGGAGCTTTATACAATGAGCAGTTCTTC.

The chain has TRBV28 and TRBJ1-4; D gene unclear. CDR3 length: 12 residues. Germline assignment: CDR1 MDHEN and CDR2 SYDVKM. The CDR3 sequence is CAASGTNEKLFF. DNA for the CDR3: TGTGCAGCGAGTGGTACGAATGAAAAACTGTTTTTT.

This chain connects TRBV28 to TRBJ1-3; weak D call: TRBD1 (5 bases). Trimming shortened V by 5 bases and J by 0 bases, and 8 bases separated the two germline ends. The V gene's germline CDR1 is MDHEN and CDR2 SYDVKM. This CDR3 region has 14 residues. DNA for the CDR3: TGTGCCAGCAGTCGGGGCCTCTCTGGAAACACCATATATTTT. It translates to CASSRGLSGNTIYF.

The chain recombines TRBV11-3 with TRBJ2-7; TRBD2 agrees at 13 bases. Per the germline V gene, CDR1 is SGHNT and CDR2 is YENEEA. With 2 bases clipped from V and 8 bases from J, the junction kept 9 bases outside the gene matches. The CDR3 sequence is 16 residues long. The CDR3 DNA is TGTGCCAGCAGCTTATCACCTTCCGGGACTAGCGGGAAGCAGTACTTC. This encodes CASSLSPSGTSGKQYF.

In regard to this clone: Other nucleotide sequences in the sample specify the same CDR3. The chain carries TRBV18 and TRBJ2-6, with no clear D. V lost 6 bases and J lost 4, with 13 bases in between. Germline CDR1 and CDR2: KGHSH and LQKENI. The CDR3 is 15 residues long. This chain's CDR3 is CASSPRVSGANVLTF. The CDR3 DNA reads as TGTGCCAGCTCGCCAAGGGTGTCGGGGGCCAACGTCCTGACTTTC.

V and J are TRBV27 and TRBJ2-7; TRBD1 might be the D (6 bases). Germline V gene data show CDR1 as MNHEY and CDR2 as SMNVEV (reference sequence). This CDR3 has 14 amino acids. With 2 bases removed from V and 0 bases from J, the gap between germline ends came to 8 bases. For the CDR3, the DNA is TGTGCCAGCAGTTTAACAGGGAGCTCCTACGAGCAGTACTTC. Its protein is CASSLTGSSYEQYF.

The V gene is TRBV3-1 (or the pseudogene TRBV3-2), the J gene TRBJ2-2; 7 bases fit TRBD2. Losses at the gene ends were 4 bases for V and 0 bases for J; bases not matched to a gene: 8. Germline loops: CDR1 LGHDT, CDR2 YNNKEL (reference sequence). This CDR3 is built from 17 residues. The CDR3 here is CASSLIWDYANTGELFF. DNA for the CDR3: TGTGCCAGCAGCCTGATCTGGGACTACGCGAACACCGGGGAGCTGTTTTTT.

This chain uses TRBV6-6 with TRBJ1-5; D is unresolved. The CDR3 length is 12 residues. Germline assignment: CDR1 MNHNY and CDR2 SVGAGI (reference sequence). Trimming took off 5 bases at V and 8 bases at J, with 10 bases between the two ends. The CDR3 DNA is TGTGCCAGCAGTATTCGGAGGGAGCCCCAGCATTTT. It is translated as CASSIRREPQHF.

This chain links TRBV28 with TRBJ2-3; no clear D gene. Trimming removed 6 bases at V and 2 bases at J, with 21 bases between. This CDR3 is 17 amino acids long. CDR1 is MDHEN and CDR2 is SYDVKM in the germline V gene. In DNA form, the CDR3 reads TGTGCCAGCAGATTTACCCCCAACCTGATCTCCACAGATACGCAGTATTTT. It specifies CASRFTPNLISTDTQYF.

The chain links TRBV25-1 to TRBJ1-3; D gene ambiguous. This CDR3 has 15 residues. Germline V gene lookup returns CDR1 MGHDK and CDR2 SYGVNS. V lost 0 bases to trimming and J lost 0 bases, with 6 bases between them. The CDR3 nucleotides read TGTGCCAGCAGTGAATATGAGATCTCTGGAAACACCATATATTTT. It is translated as CASSEYEISGNTIYF.

The J gene is TRBJ1-2, the V gene TRBV2; 12 positions agree with TRBD1. Germline V gene data show CDR1 as SNHLY and CDR2 as FYNNEI. V trimming: 6 bases; J trimming: 5 bases; junction bases outside the gene matches: 4. CDR3 length equals 14 residues. This CDR3 reads CASSGTGGAYGYTF. The CDR3 nucleotides read TGTGCCAGCAGCGGGACAGGGGGCGCTTATGGCTACACCTTC.

This clone was observed a single time. The chain carries TRBV18 and TRBJ2-7, with 11 bases fitting TRBD2. Germline V gene lookup returns CDR1 KGHSH and CDR2 LQKENI. This CDR3 contains 21 residues. With 3 bases clipped from V and 2 bases from J, the junction kept 21 bases outside the gene matches. In nucleotides, the CDR3 is TGTGCCAGCTCACCTACAGCGGGCTTCGCTAGCGGGGGGACGGACACCTACGAGCAGTACTTC. It is translated as CASSPTAGFASGGTDTYEQYF.